The entry below gives a single T cell receptor beta chain sequence along with its context. Trimming cost V 8 bases and J 2 bases; bases outside gene matches: 6. The CDR3 has 14 amino acids. Germline V gene sequence: CDR1 SGHAT, CDR2 FQNNGV. The data were obtained in a study of blood T cell repertoires in COVID-19. Overall study: Sample material is recorded as cDNA or gDNA derived from T cells, B-cell-depleted T cells, or PBMCs.

In the original analysis: Estimates of nucleated cell counts were drawn from the amplification of reference gene primers. Some clones are missing from TCRdb's copy, which holds only in-frame ones; the method was immunoSEQ multiplex PCR. V and J calls and clone size are as listed in that table; D and trimming were resolved from the DNA. The sample holds about 160,000 clones, about 85% seen once. In Seattle, patients joined the study during active infection and were tracked longitudinally. Sequenced: peripheral blood. The TCR originated in a man older than 75 with COVID-19, enrolled during active disease. The gene calls are TRBV11-2 and TRBJ2-1, with 7 bases matching TRBD1. CDR3 sequence (DNA): TGTGCCAGCGGAAACAGGGGCCCCTACAATGAGCAGTTCTTC. Translating it yields CASGNRGPYNEQFF.